Listed below are T cell receptor beta chains from one sample, sequenced in a study of blood T cell repertoires in COVID-19. Produced via immunoSEQ multiplex PCR; TCRdb's table is partial and in-frame only. Among 65,000 or so clones, about 88% were seen once, and the ten largest hold around 1.3%. Sequenced sample: peripheral blood. The source is a man in his 60s with acute or convalescent COVID-19. Both conserved end residues are part of each CDR3. The order of the fields is D gene, J gene, clone size, V gene, CDR3 DNA, CDR3 protein. A D gene is named only where the DNA matches it firmly. Rows may omit the clone size; those that give it use once, few, many or a size class.

TRBD1,TRBJ2-7,NA,TRBV5-1,TGCGCCAGCAGCCGACTCCGGGACAGTCCCTACGAGCAGTACTTC,CASSRLRDSPYEQYF
NA,TRBJ1-1,NA,TRBV11-2,TGTGCCAGCAGCTCAGGGGTGAACACTGAAGCTTTCTTT,CASSSGVNTEAFF
NA,TRBJ1-6,NA,TRBV5-1,TGCGCCAGCAGCCCCGACATCTATAATTCACCCCTCCACTTT,CASSPDIYNSPLHF
NA,TRBJ1-5,NA,TRBV2,TGTGCCAGCAGTGACAGGTTGGTCAATCAGCCCCAGCATTTT,CASSDRLVNQPQHF
NA,TRBJ1-3,NA,TRBV7-2,TGTGCCAGCAGCTTAGCGGGCGGGGCCGGAAACACCATATATTTT,CASSLAGGAGNTIYF
TRBD1,TRBJ2-2,few,TRBV4-2,TGTGCCAGCAGAGCTGGACAGGGGGAAAACGCCGGGGAGCTGTTTTTT,CASRAGQGENAGELFF
TRBD2,TRBJ2-2,NA,TRBV18,TGTGCCAGCTCACCAGTCGGGGGGGCGCGAATGACCGGGGAGCTGTTTTTT,CASSPVGGARMTGELFF
TRBD1,TRBJ1-1,NA,TRBV5-4,TGTGCCAGCAGCCAACAGGGGATTAACACTGAAGCTTTCTTT,CASSQQGINTEAFF
TRBD1,TRBJ1-2,NA,TRBV5-1,TGCGCCAGCCGGGACAGGGCCTTTGATGGCTACACCTTC,CASRDRAFDGYTF
NA,TRBJ2-4,NA,TRBV5-1,TGCGCCAGCAGCGTTAAGCCCGGGGACACCCTTGGGAACATTCAGTACTTC,CASSVKPGDTLGNIQYF
TRBD2,TRBJ2-5,NA,TRBV5-1,TGCGCCAGCAAGTTCGTAGCGGGGGGGCAAGAGACCCAGTACTTC,CASKFVAGGQETQYF
TRBD1,TRBJ1-6,NA,TRBV9,TGTGCCAGCAGCGTACAAGGGGGCGCGGGATCACCCCTCCACTTT,CASSVQGGAGSPLHF
NA,TRBJ1-6,NA,TRBV2,TGTGCCAGCAGTGAAGTCCCACAGGTGGGCCAGCCCCTCCACTTT,CASSEVPQVGQPLHF
TRBD2,TRBJ2-2,NA,TRBV5-1,TGCGCCAGCGGGGGACTAGCGGGGAACACCGGGGAGCTGTTTTTT,CASGGLAGNTGELFF
NA,TRBJ1-5,NA,TRBV29-1,TGCAGCGTTGCGGGTAGCAATCAGCCCCAGCATTTT,CSVAGSNQPQHF
NA,TRBJ1-4,NA,TRBV19,TGTGCCAGTAGTATACAAGGGGATTCTAATGAAAAACTGTTTTTT,CASSIQGDSNEKLFF
NA,TRBJ1-1,once,TRBV9,TGTGCCAGCAGCGTAGGCGCGAGGAGGAACACTGAAGCTTTCTTT,CASSVGARRNTEAFF
NA,TRBJ1-4,NA,TRBV7-9,TGTGCCAGCAGCTTAGGAAGCATCGAGGGTGAAAAACTGTTTTTT,CASSLGSIEGEKLFF
NA,TRBJ2-1,NA,TRBV7-9,TGTGCCAGCAGCCTCCTCGGCCGGGGTTACAATGAGCAGTTCTTC,CASSLLGRGYNEQFF
NA,TRBJ2-2,NA,TRBV20-1,TGCAGTGCGAGTGACGAGGGGGAGCTGTTTTTT,CSASDEGELFF
TRBD1,TRBJ1-4,NA,TRBV9,TGTGCCAGCAGCGCAGGGGGCGCGGGGGAAAAACTGTTTTTT,CASSAGGAGEKLFF
NA,TRBJ1-1,NA,TRBV7-2,TGTGCCAGCAGCTTAACAATGAACACTGAAGCTTTCTTT,CASSLTMNTEAFF
NA,TRBJ1-1,NA,TRBV7-2,TGTGCCAGCAGCCCGACCGCAGGGTTGAACACTGAAGCTTTCTTT,CASSPTAGLNTEAFF
NA,TRBJ1-1,NA,TRBV5-4,TGTGCCAGCAGCTTGGCCTTTGGTGCCGGGGCTTTCTTT,CASSLAFGAGAFF
NA,TRBJ1-2,NA,TRBV6-6,TGTGCCAGCAGTTTCCCGGGGGTAGAGGTTTATGGCTACACCTTC,CASSFPGVEVYGYTF
TRBD1,TRBJ2-2,NA,TRBV7-3,TGTGCCAGCAGCTTATCAGGGGGCGGGTTGTTTTTT,CASSLSGGGLFF
NA,TRBJ2-6,NA,TRBV6-1,TGTGCCAGCAGTGGGCGAGGGGGATCTGGGGCCAACGTCCTGACTTTC,CASSGRGGSGANVLTF
TRBD1,TRBJ2-6,once,TRBV6-2/TRBV6-3,TGTGCCAGCAGTTCCCCCCCGGGACAGGGGGACTCTGGGGCCAACGTCCTGACTTTC,CASSSPPGQGDSGANVLTF
NA,TRBJ2-3,NA,TRBV5-1,TGCGCCAGCAGCCCCGGGACTTACAGCGGAGATACGCAGTATTTT,CASSPGTYSGDTQYF
NA,TRBJ2-5,once,TRBV6-5,TGTGCCAGCAGTTACTCTGAGGGAGTGGGAAAGACCCAGTACTTC,CASSYSEGVGKTQYF
NA,TRBJ1-3,NA,TRBV20-1,TGCAGTGCTAGTTTGGCATTCTCTGGAAACACCATATATTTT,CSASLAFSGNTIYF
TRBD2,TRBJ2-7,NA,TRBV6-6,TGTGCCAGCAGTCCCCGGGTCGCTAGCGGGGTCACCTACGAGCAGTACTTC,CASSPRVASGVTYEQYF
TRBD1,TRBJ1-1,once,TRBV5-6,TGTGCCAGCAGCATCTGGGGGCCCCAGGGGGCAACTGGAGCTTTCTTT,CASSIWGPQGATGAFF
NA,TRBJ1-1,NA,TRBV19,TGTGCCAGTAGTGCCCGGACAGACCTAAACACTGAAGCTTTCTTT,CASSARTDLNTEAFF
NA,TRBJ1-2,NA,TRBV4-1,TGCGCCAGCAGTCGAACGGGGGGGGAAGTTAACTATGGCTACACCTTC,CASSRTGGEVNYGYTF
NA,TRBJ1-2,few,TRBV27,TGTGCCAGCAGTTTGTCCGGGAGCAGGGTGAGCTATGGCTACACCTTC,CASSLSGSRVSYGYTF
NA,TRBJ1-4,NA,TRBV5-1,TGCGCCAGCAGCTTGGAGAGCTCTAATGAAAAACTGTTTTTT,CASSLESSNEKLFF
TRBD2,TRBJ2-4,NA,TRBV9,TGTGCCAGCAGCGTAGGGACTAGCGGCGACATTCAGTACTTC,CASSVGTSGDIQYF
TRBD1,TRBJ1-1,NA,TRBV19,TGTGCCAGTAGGTCGGACAGGGGAAAGGGGAACACTGAAGCTTTCTTT,CASRSDRGKGNTEAFF
TRBD1,TRBJ2-2,once,TRBV29-1,TGCAGCGTCCGACAGGGAGCCACCGGGGAGCTGTTTTTT,CSVRQGATGELFF
TRBD1,TRBJ1-2,NA,TRBV18,TGTGCCAGCTCACAAGGGACAGGATACATCTATGGCTACACCTTC,CASSQGTGYIYGYTF
TRBD1,TRBJ1-1,NA,TRBV14,TGTGCCAGCAGCCAAGCTACAGGGGGGGGAAACACTGAAGCTTTCTTT,CASSQATGGGNTEAFF
NA,TRBJ2-5,NA,TRBV24-1,TGTGCCACCAGTGATCCCCGGGGGACCGCCCAAGAGACCCAGTACTTC,CATSDPRGTAQETQYF
NA,TRBJ2-7,NA,TRBV2,TGTGCCAGCAAGGCAGCTTCTACGGGGGAGCAGTACTTC,CASKAASTGEQYF
TRBD2,TRBJ2-1,NA,TRBV7-2,TGTGCCAGCAGGACCACTAGCGGGGGGGCCGTGGTTCAAGAGCAGTTCTTC,CASRTTSGGAVVQEQFF
NA,TRBJ2-2,NA,TRBV5-1,TGCGCCAGCAGCTTGGCCCTCACGGGGACTTCGAACACCGGGGAGCTGTTTTTT,CASSLALTGTSNTGELFF
NA,TRBJ1-3,NA,TRBV5-1,TGCGCCAGCAGCTTGGAAGCGGGAATAGGAAACACCATATATTTT,CASSLEAGIGNTIYF
NA,TRBJ2-7,NA,TRBV11-2,TGTGCCAGCAGTCGACAGTCGGACCCATCCTACGAGCAGTACTTC,CASSRQSDPSYEQYF
NA,TRBJ1-2,NA,TRBV9,TGTGCCAGCAGCGTAGGCACAGCCTATGGCTACACCTTC,CASSVGTAYGYTF
TRBD1,TRBJ2-3,NA,TRBV5-1,TGCGCCAGCAGCCCTGGGTCGACAGGGGGGGATAGTTATACGCAGTATTTT,CASSPGSTGGDSYTQYF
TRBD1,TRBJ2-3,NA,TRBV10-3,TGTGCCATCAGGCCAGGGGGCGTTACAGATACGCAGTATTTT,CAIRPGGVTDTQYF
NA,TRBJ1-5,few,TRBV21-1,TGTGCCAGCAGCGTCCGGACAGGCCTTTATAGCAATCAGCCCCAGCATTTT,CASSVRTGLYSNQPQHF
NA,TRBJ2-3,NA,TRBV3-1/TRBV3-2,TGTGCCAGCAGCCCCTTGTCGGGGACAAGCACAGATACGCAGTATTTT,CASSPLSGTSTDTQYF
NA,TRBJ1-2,NA,TRBV3-1/TRBV3-2,TGTGCCAGCAGTCGGGGGAGCCATGGCTACACCTTC,CASSRGSHGYTF